Following are 29 T cell receptor beta chains from one sample sequenced in a study of siplizumab effects on memory and regulatory T cells. Generated by immunoSEQ multiplex PCR, the TCRdb table keeps only in-frame clones and is missing some. The data contain tens of thousands of clones, 88% of them singletons. The sequenced material came from Tregs sorted from blood. These receptors all stem from a human donor in good health.

The chain combines TRBV19 with TRBJ1-1; D might be TRBD1 (5 bases). Germline-derived CDR1 and CDR2 are LNHDA and SQIVND (reference sequence). This CDR3 has 16 amino acids. V lost 4 bases, J lost 1 base, and 16 bases lay in between. CDR3 DNA sequence: TGTGCCAGTAGTAGGTTATATGGGGGGACGAACACTGAAGCTTTCTTT. This translates into CASSRLYGGTNTEAFF.

The rearrangement joins TRBV19 to TRBJ1-1; 8 bases match TRBD1. V was clipped by 8 bases and J by 0 bases; unmatched bases: 11. Germline V gene sequence: CDR1 LNHDA, CDR2 SQIVND (reference sequence). The length of the CDR3 is 16 residues. The CDR3: CASAGRQGALNTEAFF. In DNA, the CDR3 is TGTGCCAGTGCAGGGAGGCAGGGGGCATTGAACACTGAAGCTTTCTTT.

The chain carries TRBV6-1 and TRBJ2-7; the D gene is possibly TRBD1 (7 bases). V was clipped by 5 bases and J by 4 bases, with 18 bases between them. The length of the CDR3 is 15 residues. Germline-derived CDR1 and CDR2 are MNHNS and SASEGT. The CDR3 here is CASSKEKGAGYEQYF. The CDR3 nucleotides read TGTGCCAGCAGTAAGGAAAAGGGGGCGGGGTACGAGCAGTACTTC.

The V gene is TRBV21-1, the J gene TRBJ2-1; the table's D gene call, TRBD1, was not cross checked with the DNA. TRBV21-1 is shown as a pseudogene. There are 13 residues in the CDR3. The CDR3 is CASSKGQGNEQFF. Written as DNA, the CDR3 is TGTGCCAGCAGCAAAGGGCAGGGCAATGAGCAGTTCTTC.

The rearrangement joins TRBV4-3 to TRBJ1-1, with 8 bases matching TRBD1. The CDR3 has 15 amino acids. The V gene's germline CDR1 is LGHNA and CDR2 YSLEER. The ends lost 1 base at V and 1 base at J; junction bases unmatched: 2. CDR3 in DNA: TGCGCCAGCAGCCAAGGGACAGGGTCGAACACTGAAGCTTTCTTT. It yields the protein CASSQGTGSNTEAFF.

The chain has TRBV19 and TRBJ2-3; D may be TRBD1 or TRBD2 (5 bases each). The length of the CDR3 is 14 residues. V lost 7 bases and J lost 2, with 13 bases in between. Germline values: CDR1 LNHDA, CDR2 SQIVND (reference sequence). This CDR3 reads CASTDWDLTDTQYF. The CDR3 DNA follows: TGTGCCAGTACTGATTGGGACCTCACAGATACGCAGTATTTT.

The rearrangement joins TRBV29-1 to TRBJ1-1; unclear D gene. The CDR3 contains 14 residues. From germline, CDR1 is SQVTM and CDR2 ANQGSEA. The germline V and J ends were trimmed by 7 bases and 4 bases, with 19 bases remaining between them. In DNA, the CDR3 is TGCAGCGCCTCCGCGGGCCCTCTGGTCACTGAAGCTTTCTTT. This translates into CSASAGPLVTEAFF.

V is TRBV11-3 and J is TRBJ2-1; 10 nucleotides line up with TRBD2. Germline loops: CDR1 SGHNT, CDR2 YENEEA. The junction had 15 bases not matched to a gene; V was cut back by 4 bases and J by 6 bases. This CDR3 is 18 amino acids long. The CDR3 nucleotides read TGTGCCAGCAGCTCTGAAGGTTCTAGCGGGAGTCATTCCAATGAGCAGTTCTTC. This encodes CASSSEGSSGSHSNEQFF.

The chain carries TRBV10-3 and TRBJ1-1; D unclear. V shed 3 bases and J shed 1 base, with 12 bases lying between them. Germline CDR1 reads ENHRY; CDR2 reads SYGVKD. The CDR3 covers 15 residues. CDR3: CAISEVRLTNTEAFF. The CDR3 DNA is TGTGCCATCAGTGAAGTCAGGCTAACGAACACTGAAGCTTTCTTT.

The V gene is TRBV5-4, the J gene TRBJ2-2; TRBD1 might be the D (5 bases). The ends were cut back, 3 bases at V and 4 bases at J, with 13 bases in the middle. CDR1 is SGHNT, CDR2 YYREEE, per germline (reference sequence). The CDR3 covers 15 residues. CDR3 residues: CASSSGLPGTGELFF. The DNA for the CDR3 is TGTGCCAGCAGCTCAGGGCTACCGGGCACCGGGGAGCTGTTTTTT.

The CDR3: CASGPGRYYGYTF. In DNA form, the CDR3 reads TGTGCCAGCGGCCCGGGACGGTACTATGGCTACACCTTC. The chain combines TRBV27 with TRBJ1-2, with a possible D match to TRBD1 (5 bases). This CDR3 spans 13 amino acids. Germline CDR1 is MNHEY and CDR2 is SMNVEV (reference sequence). V was trimmed by 8 bases and J by 3 bases, leaving 13 bases between them.

This clone appeared a few times. V and J are TRBV7-6 and TRBJ2-5, with no clear D. CDR1 SGHVS and CDR2 FNYEAQ come from the germline V gene. V gave up 1 base and J gave up 2 bases, with 8 bases separating them. CDR3 size: 14 residues. The CDR3 nucleotides are TGTGCCAGCAGCTTAGGACAACTACAAGAGACCCAGTACTTC. This encodes CASSLGQLQETQYF.

The gene calls are TRBV27 and TRBJ1-1; D is perhaps TRBD1 (5 bases). The CDR3 covers 13 residues. The germline V and J ends were trimmed by 6 bases and 1 base, with 9 bases remaining between them. Germline V gene data show CDR1 as MNHEY and CDR2 as SMNVEV (reference sequence). The CDR3 DNA reads TGTGCCAGCAGACTCACAGGGAACACTGAAGCTTTCTTT. Translating gives CASRLTGNTEAFF.

This sequence joins TRBV28 and TRBJ1-1; D may be TRBD1 (5 bases). The germline V and J ends were trimmed by 5 bases and 5 bases, with 24 bases remaining between them. The germline V gene encodes CDR1 MDHEN and CDR2 SYDVKM. The CDR3 runs 17 residues. Here the CDR3 reads CASSPFLGAPGRTEAFF. The DNA of the CDR3 is TGTGCCAGCAGTCCCTTTTTAGGGGCACCGGGGCGGACTGAAGCTTTCTTT.

The chain uses TRBV12-5 and TRBJ2-7, with 8 bases that match TRBD1. The CDR3 length is 17 residues. The trim removed 0 bases at V and 2 bases at J, leaving 9 bases unmatched. The germline V gene encodes CDR1 LGHNT and CDR2 FRNRAP. The CDR3 region is CASGLVQGGAGTYEQYF. CDR3 bases: TGTGCTAGTGGTTTGGTACAGGGGGGTGCGGGTACCTACGAGCAGTACTTC.

The V gene is TRBV7-3, the J gene TRBJ2-1; 7 bases line up with TRBD2. Trimming at V came to 1 base and at J to 8 bases, leaving 2 bases not matched to a gene. The CDR3 has 13 residues. Germline V gene data show CDR1 as SGHTA and CDR2 as FQGTGA. The CDR3 bases are TGTGCCAGCAGCTTAAAGCGGGGAGATGAGCAGTTCTTC. It translates to CASSLKRGDEQFF.

The CDR3 here is CSAEFHGYTF. In DNA, the CDR3 is TGCAGTGCCGAATTCCATGGCTACACCTTC. The chain couples TRBV20-1 to TRBJ1-2, with D hard to call. Deletions cut 6 bases from V and 6 bases from J, with 8 bases between. The CDR3 sequence is 10 residues long. CDR1 and CDR2 (germline): DFQATT, SNEGSKA (reference sequence).

The gene calls are TRBV9 and TRBJ2-3; 10 bases are a match to TRBD1. The CDR3 is 16 amino acids. Losses at the gene ends were 4 bases for V and 3 bases for J; bases not matched to a gene: 8. Germline V gives CDR1 SGDLS, CDR2 YYNGEE. The CDR3 region is CASSPHPGQGTDTQYF. Written as DNA, the CDR3 is TGTGCCAGCAGCCCGCATCCGGGACAGGGGACAGATACGCAGTATTTT.

The chain links TRBV20-1 to TRBJ2-7, with D perhaps TRBD1 (7 bases). CDR3 length: 11 amino acids. Germline-derived CDR1 and CDR2 are DFQATT and SNEGSKA (reference sequence). V was pared by 6 bases and J by 7 bases, with 13 bases between. CDR3 protein: CSARDSLEQYF. CDR3 bases: TGCAGTGCGCGGGACAGTCTAGAGCAGTACTTC.

The chain recombines TRBV21-1 with TRBJ2-7; the table's D gene call, TRBD2, was not cross checked with the DNA. TRBV21-1 is tagged as a pseudogene. This CDR3 is built from 15 residues. The CDR3 DNA reads as TGTGCCAGCAGCACCAGGACTAGCGGCCCTCTGGGGCAGTACTTC. This sequence encodes CASSTRTSGPLGQYF.

The chain uses TRBV6-1 and TRBJ1-2; maybe TRBD1 (5 bases). The CDR3 covers 13 residues. V was pared by 3 bases and J by 8 bases, with 13 bases between. Germline V gene sequence: CDR1 MNHNS, CDR2 SASEGT. The CDR3 DNA reads as TGTGCCAGCAGTGAGGGGGGGACGAACGGCTACACCTTC. It yields the protein CASSEGGTNGYTF.

The rearrangement joins TRBV19 to TRBJ1-5, with 7 bases lining up with TRBD1. CDR3 length equals 14 residues. Germline values: CDR1 LNHDA, CDR2 SQIVND (reference sequence). The V and J ends lost 6 bases and 3 bases, in that order; junction bases with no gene match: 5. For the CDR3, the DNA is TGTGCCAGTAGGAAAACAGGGGACAATCAGCCCCAGCATTTT. Translating gives CASRKTGDNQPQHF.

The chain uses TRBV11-1 and TRBJ2-2, with 8 bases matching TRBD1. The V segment lost 1 base and the J segment 5 bases; nucleotides outside the gene matches: 6. Germline values: CDR1 SGHAT, CDR2 FQDESV (reference sequence). This CDR3 has 16 residues. This CDR3 reads CASSLGGTGTTGELFF. The CDR3 region has the DNA TGTGCCAGCAGCTTAGGTGGGACAGGCACTACCGGGGAGCTGTTTTTT.

The CDR3 loop is CAWRRDRAYEQYF. For the CDR3, the DNA is TGTGCCTGGAGAAGAGACAGGGCGTACGAGCAGTACTTC. The chain combines TRBV30 with TRBJ2-7, with 7 nucleotides matching TRBD1. With V trimmed by 3 bases and J by 4 bases, 6 bases remained unmatched. Germline assignment: CDR1 GTSNPN and CDR2 SVGIG (reference sequence). The CDR3 extends over 13 amino acids.

The chain is built from TRBV7-9 and TRBJ1-4, with D possibly matching TRBD1 (6 bases). Trimming stripped 4 bases from V and 7 bases from J, with 13 bases between. This CDR3 is 14 amino acids long. Germline values: CDR1 SEHNR, CDR2 FQNEAQ (reference sequence). The CDR3 loop is CASSSGEFGEKLFF. In DNA, the CDR3 is TGTGCCAGCAGCTCAGGGGAGTTCGGTGAAAAACTGTTTTTT.

This chain links TRBV19 with TRBJ2-2; D unclear. Germline V gives CDR1 LNHDA, CDR2 SQIVND (reference sequence). V was trimmed by 5 bases and J by 6 bases, leaving 10 bases between them. The CDR3 is 13 amino acids. The CDR3 loop is CASSWVRAGELFF. CDR3 coding DNA: TGTGCCAGTAGTTGGGTAAGGGCCGGGGAGCTGTTTTTT.

The chain is built from TRBV7-3 and TRBJ2-2; D is unclear. CDR3 size: 15 residues. Germline CDR1 is SGHTA and CDR2 is FQGTGA. Between the trimmed V and J ends, which lost 3 bases and 2 bases, there was a span of 10 bases. CDR3 protein: CASSFRLHNTGELFF. CDR3 nucleotides: TGTGCCAGCAGCTTTAGACTCCACAACACCGGGGAGCTGTTTTTT.

In its sample, this clone was seen once. The rearrangement joins TRBV29-1 to TRBJ2-1; 10 bases align to TRBD1. CDR1 SQVTM and CDR2 ANQGSEA come from the germline V gene. The V segment lost 5 bases and the J segment 9 bases; nucleotides outside the gene matches: 7. This CDR3 has 13 amino acids. The CDR3 DNA is TGCAGCGTTAACCGGGACAGGGGAGGTGAGCAGTTCTTC. Protein product: CSVNRDRGGEQFF.

The chain joins TRBV19 to TRBJ2-1; D gene ambiguous. With 1 base removed from V and 4 bases from J, the gap between germline ends came to 5 bases. The CDR3 consists of 13 residues. Germline-derived CDR1 and CDR2 are LNHDA and SQIVND (reference sequence). The CDR3 is CASSIGGYNEQFF. Written as DNA, the CDR3 is TGTGCCAGTAGTATAGGCGGATACAATGAGCAGTTCTTC.